This T cell receptor (beta chain) was recorded in a study of CD8 T cells in ankylosing spondylitis. Regarding the study as a whole: A TCR beta motif of several highly homologous variants seemed to mark ankylosing spondylitis blood.

There are many counts of this clonotype. Its antigen is undetermined. From the 5' RACE reads, TCRdb called clonotypes with MiXCR, one entry per CDR3 protein. The sample lists about 230,000 distinct CDR3 sequences, over 7% occurring once. The sample taken for sequencing was blood, either unsorted or a sorted T cell fraction (not recorded which). The receptor's source is a female donor with ankylosing spondylitis or in good health (not recorded which).

The CDR3 sequence: CASSVQEGDEQFF. The DNA of the CDR3 is TGTGCCAGCAGCGTGCAGGAGGGCGATGAGCAGTTCTTC. The V call is TRBV9, the J call TRBJ2-1; possibly TRBD2 for D (6 bases). V lost 2 bases, J lost 8 bases, and 11 bases lay in between. The CDR3 runs 13 residues. CDR1 and CDR2 from the germline V gene are SGDLS and YYNGEE.